Detailed here is one T cell receptor beta chain. Its cognate antigen is unknown. The data were produced by immunoSEQ multiplex PCR, yet TCRdb's version contains in-frame clones alone and is incomplete. The sample has roughly 2.2 million clones; over 90% are singletons. This sample stems from a study of shared clonotypes between healthy human individuals. Study findings and constraints: The diversity represented, both genetic and in exposure history, was limited by few donors.

CDR1 and CDR2 from the germline V gene are SEHNR and FQNEAQ (reference sequence). This CDR3 contains 16 residues. Trimming removed 0 bases at V and 10 bases at J, with 19 bases between. All of the donors resided in Nashville, Tennessee, and each was a Caucasian adult. Researchers partitioned CD4+ cells into CD45RA+ naive and CD45RA-negative memory subsets. Sequencing used naive CD4+ T cells from PBMCs. Regarding subset: CD45RA+ positively selected. The chain is built from TRBV7-9 and TRBJ2-1; weak D call: TRBD2 (5 bases). The receptor was isolated from a man aged 18 to 30 in good health. Some clones in this sample may be carry-over from other donors' samples. CDR3 coding DNA: TGTGCCAGCAGCTTAGCTGGCCCAAAAGGTTCGGGGGAGCAGTTCTTC. Protein: CASSLAGPKGSGEQFF.